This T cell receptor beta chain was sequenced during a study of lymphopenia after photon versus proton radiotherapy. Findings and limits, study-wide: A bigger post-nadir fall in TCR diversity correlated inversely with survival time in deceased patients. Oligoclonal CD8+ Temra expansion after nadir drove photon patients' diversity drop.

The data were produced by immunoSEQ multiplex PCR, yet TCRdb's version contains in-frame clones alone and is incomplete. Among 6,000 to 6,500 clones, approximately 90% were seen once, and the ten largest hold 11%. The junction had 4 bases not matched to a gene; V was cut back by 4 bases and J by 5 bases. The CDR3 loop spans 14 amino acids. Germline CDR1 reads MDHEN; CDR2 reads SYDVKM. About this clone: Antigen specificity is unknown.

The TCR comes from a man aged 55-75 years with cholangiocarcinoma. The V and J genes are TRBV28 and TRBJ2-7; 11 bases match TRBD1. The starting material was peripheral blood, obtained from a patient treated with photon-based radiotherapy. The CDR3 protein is CASSSGQGDNEQYF. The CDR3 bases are TGTGCCAGCAGTTCGGGACAGGGGGACAACGAGCAGTACTTC.